This T cell receptor beta chain came from a study of early T cells in non-severe SARS-CoV-2 infection. About the study: Chains were unpaired, as sequencing was done on bulk RNA from unsorted whole blood. Points from the study as a whole: Matching results from VDJdb favored anti-spike CD8 responses, leaving private and CD4 specificities undetected.

Each cDNA molecule carried a unique molecular identifier. MiXCR was run by TCRdb on the 5' RACE reads, yielding one entry per CDR3 protein. The sample yields 60,000 to 70,000 distinct CDR3 sequences, roughly 10% seen once. Concerning this clonotype itself: The antigen remains unidentified.

The CDR3 has 14 amino acids. V was clipped by 2 bases and J by 6 bases, with 10 bases between them. Germline-derived CDR1 and CDR2 are MGHRA and YSYEKL. Material: whole blood. The chain combines TRBV4-1 with TRBJ1-4, with TRBD1 as a possible D gene (5 bases). The receptor was isolated from an adult who was a healthcare worker with PCR-confirmed SARS-CoV-2 infection or an uninfected control (not recorded which). Written as DNA, the CDR3 is TGCGCCAGCAGCCAATCTGGCAGGGATGAAAAACTGTTTTTT. Its translation is CASSQSGRDEKLFF.